These 28 T cell receptor beta chains came from one sample sequenced in a study of blood T cell repertoires in COVID-19. Sequencing was performed with immunoSEQ multiplex PCR; in TCRdb, only in-frame clones are kept and a portion is missing. The sample has about 74,000 clones, more than 75% seen once. Sequenced sample: peripheral blood. Receptors were obtained from a woman older than 75 with active or convalescent COVID-19.

V is TRBV18 and J is TRBJ1-3; possible D gene TRBD1, 6 bases. Germline V lookup: CDR1 KGHSH, CDR2 LQKENI. This CDR3 contains 15 residues. Trimming stripped 3 bases from V and 2 bases from J, with 11 bases between. This chain's CDR3 is CASSPRDNPGNTIYF. CDR3 DNA: TGTGCCAGCTCACCCCGGGACAACCCTGGAAACACCATATATTTT. The variable domain in full, completed from reference TRBV18 and TRBJ1-3, reads NAGVMQNPRHLVRRRGQEARLRCSPMKGHSHVYWYRQLPEEGLKFMVYLQKENIIDESGMPKERFSAEFPKEGPSILRIQQVVRGDSAAYFCASSPRDNPGNTIYFGEGSWLTVV.

V is TRBV28 and J is TRBJ2-1; 14 positions match TRBD2. V shed 6 bases and J 2 bases; nucleotides not matched to a gene: 6. The V gene's germline CDR1 is MDHEN and CDR2 SYDVKM. The CDR3 spans 17 residues. In nucleotides, the CDR3 is TGTGCCAGCAGACCTCCGGGACTAGCGGGGGCCTACAATGAGCAGTTCTTC. Translating it yields CASRPPGLAGAYNEQFF.

The chain has TRBV21-1 and TRBJ2-7; TRBD2 is the table's D call and was not checked against the DNA. TRBV21-1 is deemed a pseudogene. The CDR3 has 16 residues. This CDR3 reads CASSNFTSGGKYEQYF. The CDR3 nucleotides are TGTGCCAGCAGCAACTTTACTAGCGGGGGAAAGTACGAGCAGTACTTC.

This sequence joins TRBV27 and TRBJ2-7; D remains ambiguous. V was clipped by 0 bases and J by 0 bases, with 6 bases between them. The CDR3 contains 14 residues. Germline CDR1 is MNHEY and CDR2 is SMNVEV (reference sequence). CDR3 loop: CASSLSTGSYEQYF. CDR3 coding DNA: TGTGCCAGCAGTTTATCGACTGGCTCCTACGAGCAGTACTTC.

The V call is TRBV5-5, the J call TRBJ1-1; 9 bases line up with TRBD1. The CDR3 is made up of 15 amino acids. J was trimmed by 5 bases and V by 2 bases; bases with no gene match: 7. Germline V gene data show CDR1 as SGHKS and CDR2 as YYEKEE (reference sequence). The CDR3 DNA is TGTGCCAGCAGCTTACTACAGGGGGCGCGGACTGAAGCTTTCTTT. It encodes CASSLLQGARTEAFF.

V gene TRBV7-2 combines with J gene TRBJ2-3, with TRBD1 as a possible D gene (5 bases). V was clipped by 3 bases and J by 7 bases, with 14 bases between them. Germline values: CDR1 SGHTA, CDR2 FQGNSA. This CDR3 is 14 amino acids long. The CDR3 spells CASSFRQGTNTQYF. Here the CDR3 DNA reads TGTGCCAGCAGCTTTCGCCAGGGTACTAATACGCAGTATTTT.

This chain uses TRBV7-9 with TRBJ2-2; 14 bases agree with TRBD2. CDR1 is SEHNR, CDR2 FQNEAQ, per germline (reference sequence). The CDR3 totals 17 residues. J was trimmed by 9 bases and V by 5 bases; bases with no gene match: 11. In DNA form, the CDR3 reads TGTGCCAGCAGCAAGGTCGGACTAGCGGGGGGTCGTCGGGAGCTGTTTTTT. It translates to CASSKVGLAGGRRELFF.

The sample holds one count of this clone. This rearrangement joins TRBV9 to TRBJ2-5; 7 bases are a match to TRBD1. The CDR3 spans 14 residues. The V gene end was trimmed by 4 bases and the J gene end by 1 base; junction bases not matched to a gene: 4. The germline V gene has CDR1 SGDLS and CDR2 YYNGEE. The CDR3 sequence: CASSLRTGQETQYF. The CDR3 DNA reads as TGTGCCAGCAGCTTACGGACAGGCCAAGAGACCCAGTACTTC.

V usage is TRBV5-8 and J usage is TRBJ2-7; a possible D gene is TRBD1 (5 bases). Germline loops: CDR1 SGHTS, CDR2 YDEGEE. V was clipped by 1 base and J by 0 bases, with 5 bases between them. This CDR3 is 13 amino acids long. This CDR3 reads CASSLQGSYEQYF. The CDR3 bases are TGTGCCAGCAGCTTGCAGGGCTCCTACGAGCAGTACTTC.

This sequence joins TRBV6-5 and TRBJ1-6; D ambiguous. This CDR3 has 14 residues. The germline gives CDR1 MNHEY, CDR2 SVGAGI. Trimming left V 7 bases short and J 6 bases short, with 13 bases between. CDR3 in amino acids: CASNKGRSNSPLHF. Written as DNA, the CDR3 is TGTGCCAGCAACAAAGGGAGGTCTAATTCACCCCTCCACTTT.

The rearrangement joins TRBV6-5 to TRBJ1-2; weak D call: TRBD1 (5 bases). CDR3 size: 13 residues. Trimming removed 2 bases at V and 6 bases at J, with 10 bases between. From germline, CDR1 is MNHEY and CDR2 SVGAGI. The DNA for the CDR3 is TGTGCCAGCAGTTACAGGGGTCTCCATGGCTACACCTTC. This encodes CASSYRGLHGYTF.

The chain has TRBV10-3 and TRBJ1-1; D ambiguous. The CDR3 is 14 amino acids. Germline V gene data show CDR1 as ENHRY and CDR2 as SYGVKD. V was shortened by 2 bases and J by 0 bases, with 7 bases between the two germline ends. As DNA, the CDR3 is TGTGCCATCAGTGAGACGTCGGTGAACACTGAAGCTTTCTTT. Translated: CAISETSVNTEAFF.

The J gene is TRBJ1-3, the V gene TRBV7-2; D is undetermined. From germline, CDR1 is SGHTA and CDR2 FQGNSA. V lost 6 bases and J lost 0, with 9 bases in between. This CDR3 has 14 residues. The CDR3 here is CASREGSSGNTIYF. For the CDR3, the DNA is TGTGCCAGCAGGGAGGGCAGCTCTGGAAACACCATATATTTT.

The chain uses TRBV7-2 and TRBJ2-3; possible D gene TRBD2, 6 bases. Germline lookup yields CDR1 SGHTA and CDR2 FQGNSA. CDR3 length equals 16 residues. The V end was cut by 7 bases, the J end by 0 bases, with 17 bases between. CDR3 coding DNA: TGTGCCAGCACCACGGCGGGCGGGGCTAGCACAGATACGCAGTATTTT. Its translation is CASTTAGGASTDTQYF. The full variable domain, completed using reference TRBV7-2 and TRBJ2-3, is GAGVSQSPSNKVTEKGKDVELRCDPISGHTALYWYRQSLGQGLEFLIYFQGNSAPDKSGLPSDRFSAERTGGSVSTLTIQRTQQEDSAVYLCASTTAGGASTDTQYFGPGTRLTVL.

This chain connects TRBV7-2 to TRBJ1-2; 11 bases are a match to TRBD1. The length of the CDR3 is 16 residues. In germline, CDR1 is SGHTA, CDR2 FQGNSA. Losses at the gene ends were 4 bases for V and 5 bases for J; bases not matched to a gene: 9. The CDR3 DNA reads as TGTGCCAGCAGCTCCAGGACAGGGGGCAACCCGTATGGCTACACCTTC. This gives the protein CASSSRTGGNPYGYTF.

The rearrangement links TRBV2 to TRBJ2-7; D is perhaps TRBD1 (6 bases). CDR1 SNHLY and CDR2 FYNNEI come from the germline V gene. CDR3 length: 15 amino acids. The V end was cut by 5 bases, the J end by 3 bases, with 17 bases between. For the CDR3, the DNA is TGTGCCAGCAGTTGGGGGACACCCTCGGACTACGAGCAGTACTTC. It yields the protein CASSWGTPSDYEQYF.

The gene calls are TRBV12-3 or TRBV12-4 and TRBJ1-2, with D unresolved. The CDR3 is 11 amino acids. The V end was cut by 3 bases, the J end by 4 bases, with 3 bases between. CDR3 sequence reads: CASSFGYGYTF. CDR3 nucleotides: TGTGCCAGCAGTTTCGGCTATGGCTACACCTTC.

The chain has TRBV5-6 and TRBJ1-6, with a weak D call TRBD1 (5 bases). V lost 1 base and J lost 3, with 11 bases in between. The CDR3 runs 16 residues. The V gene's germline CDR1 is SGHDT and CDR2 YYEEEE. The CDR3 DNA is TGTGCCAGCAGCTTGTTTACCGGGGGCTATAATTCACCCCTCCACTTT. Encoded protein: CASSLFTGGYNSPLHF.

The DNA of the CDR3 is TGTGCCAGCAGCCCTCAATTGGGGAGAACTGAAGCTTTCTTT. Its protein is CASSPQLGRTEAFF. V usage is TRBV7-2 and J usage is TRBJ1-1; D is unresolved. The V gene lost 5 bases and the J gene lost 5 bases, with 15 bases spanning the gap. This CDR3 is built from 14 residues. Germline V gene sequence: CDR1 SGHTA, CDR2 FQGNSA.

The chain is built from TRBV27 and TRBJ2-7; tentatively, D is TRBD2 (5 bases). The CDR3 is 14 residues long. Germline CDR1 and CDR2: MNHEY and SMNVEV (reference sequence). Trimming took off 3 bases at V and 3 bases at J, with 12 bases between the two ends. CDR3 sequence reads: CASSFSGYGYEQYF. The CDR3 nucleotides read TGTGCCAGCAGTTTTTCGGGATATGGCTACGAGCAGTACTTC.

The rearrangement links TRBV4-1 to TRBJ1-6; no clear D gene. The CDR3 is made up of 13 amino acids. Germline lookup yields CDR1 MGHRA and CDR2 YSYEKL. Trimming removed 0 bases from V and 10 bases from J, with 7 bases in between. Here the CDR3 reads CASSQDEVSPLHF. CDR3 bases: TGCGCCAGCAGCCAAGATGAGGTCTCACCCCTCCACTTT.

The chain links TRBV18 to TRBJ2-2; D is undetermined. V lost 3 bases and J lost 1, with 9 bases in between. This CDR3 is 15 amino acids long. Germline CDR1 KGHSH, CDR2 LQKENI. In nucleotides, the CDR3 is TGTGCCAGCTCACCGGTTACCGGGAACACCGGGGAGCTGTTTTTT. Protein: CASSPVTGNTGELFF. The whole variable domain, filled in from reference TRBV18 and TRBJ2-2, reads NAGVMQNPRHLVRRRGQEARLRCSPMKGHSHVYWYRQLPEEGLKFMVYLQKENIIDESGMPKERFSAEFPKEGPSILRIQQVVRGDSAAYFCASSPVTGNTGELFFGEGSRLTVL.

The chain employs TRBV7-9 and TRBJ2-7; 8 bases fit TRBD1. V shed 8 bases and J 5 bases; nucleotides not matched to a gene: 11. Germline values: CDR1 SEHNR, CDR2 FQNEAQ (reference sequence). The length of the CDR3 is 14 residues. CDR3 bases: TGTGCCAGCGGGTGGACAGGACAGGGCGACGAGCAGTACTTC. Its protein product is CASGWTGQGDEQYF.

The V and J genes are TRBV24-1 and TRBJ1-2; TRBD1 is a possible D gene (5 bases). The CDR3 covers 14 residues. Trimming took off 9 bases at V and 5 bases at J, with 18 bases between the two ends. Germline values: CDR1 KGHDR, CDR2 SFDVKD. Written as DNA, the CDR3 is TGTGCCACCTCAGAGGCAGGGTGGTGGTATGGCTACACCTTC. Amino acids: CATSEAGWWYGYTF.

The chain carries TRBV6-5 and TRBJ2-7, with D perhaps matching TRBD2 (6 bases). Trimming removed 7 bases at V and 3 bases at J, with 13 bases between. The germline gives CDR1 MNHEY, CDR2 SVGAGI. The CDR3 runs to 13 residues. CDR3 sequence reads: CASTPGEYYEQYF. CDR3 nucleotides: TGTGCCAGCACCCCGGGAGAATACTACGAGCAGTACTTC.

The chain joins TRBV7-2 to TRBJ2-3; 11 bases fit TRBD1. The CDR3 sequence is 15 residues long. CDR1 is SGHTA, CDR2 FQGNSA, per germline. With 5 bases clipped from V and 6 bases from J, the junction kept 7 bases outside the gene matches. CDR3 nucleotide sequence: TGTGCCAGCAGCCAGGACAGGGGGCTGAGCGATACGCAGTATTTT. This encodes CASSQDRGLSDTQYF.

The chain carries TRBV27 and TRBJ1-1, with 7 bases matching TRBD1. Germline V lookup: CDR1 MNHEY, CDR2 SMNVEV (reference sequence). The length of the CDR3 is 13 residues. The V gene end was trimmed by 6 bases and the J gene end by 4 bases; junction bases not matched to a gene: 5. The DNA of the CDR3 is TGTGCCAGCAGGAAAACAGGGGCCACTGAAGCTTTCTTT. Protein: CASRKTGATEAFF.

A single count supports this clone. This sequence joins TRBV5-4 and TRBJ1-2, with D unclear. V was trimmed by 0 bases and J by 4 bases, leaving 16 bases between them. The CDR3 has 16 amino acids. Germline CDR1 and CDR2: SGHNT and YYREEE (reference sequence). CDR3 in amino acids: CASSLALGIGSYGYTF. Written as DNA, the CDR3 is TGTGCCAGCAGCTTGGCCTTGGGGATAGGGAGCTATGGCTACACCTTC. The whole variable domain, filled in from reference TRBV5-4 and TRBJ1-2, reads ETGVTQSPTHLIKTRGQQVTLRCSSQSGHNTVSWYQQALGQGPQFIFQYYREEENGRGNFPPRFSGLQFPNYSSELNVNALELDDSALYLCASSLALGIGSYGYTFGSGTRLTVV.